This T cell receptor beta chain was sequenced during a study of CXCR3-negative and CXCR3-positive naive CD8 T cells (dated by TCRdb to between 2019 and 2020). Study-wide context: In total, around 150 million TRB reads were obtained, or roughly 1.5 +/- 0.3 million reads per library. Data from ten to twelve donors, pooled across two independent experiments, went into the diversity and physicochemical repertoire analyses. The TRBV-TRBJ cluster analysis covered naive subsets from roughly five donors and memory cells from 3 donors.

In the case of this clonotype: No antigen is known for it.

For every CD8+ T cell subset, approximately 330,000 cells were flow-sorted straight into RLT lysis buffer, and each subset was sorted in triplicate. Naive CD8+ T cells were defined stringently as CD45RO-CCR7+CD27+CD95- to exclude memory contaminants. Peripheral blood mononuclear cells were isolated from buffy coats using standard density gradient centrifugation. Naive CXCR3-negative and CXCR3-positive CD8+ T cells were flow-sorted using a FACSAria III. Total RNA was extracted from sorted cells using an RNeasy Mini Kit. This sample was sequenced with a NextSeq 550. The Human TCR Profiling Kit (MiLaboratory) was used to prepare UMI-labeled 5' RACE TRB cDNA libraries. The full amount of extracted RNA was used for cDNA synthesis, and the full amount of resulting cDNA was used for PCR amplification. Libraries were prepared in parallel with an identical number of PCR cycles. For the original study's pipeline: About 53,000 +/- 9,400 unique UMI-labeled TRB cDNA molecules per library were extracted with MIGEC and MiXCR, with at least two reads per UMI required. On average, approximately 40,000 +/- 10,000 functional in-frame TRB CDR3 nucleotide clonotypes lacking stop codons were found per library. Diversity metrics, including normalized Shannon-Wiener and Chao1, were computed in VDJtools after downsampling to 5000 UMI-labeled TRB molecules per sample. Clonotype-size-weighted physicochemical properties of the central five CDR3 residues (interaction energy, strength, volume and Kidera factor 4) were computed in VDJtools. The reads went through TCRdb reprocessing, and each CDR3 protein sequence gets one entry with no DNA. These V and J calls derive from TCRdb rather than the authors' analysis. The sample table on file contains 84,000 or so distinct CDR3 sequences. Together, the top ten hold almost 0.55% of the sample.

There are 14 amino acids in the CDR3, from cysteine to phenylalanine inclusive. No coding sequence is recorded. Based on the germline V gene, the CDR1 and CDR2 sequences are MNHEY and SVGAGI. Broader findings and caveats from the paper: Compared with CXCR3-negative naive cells, CXCR3-positive naive cells had TRB CDR3s with higher hydrophobicity (lower Kidera factor 4), lower energy, and higher strength and volume indices. Freshly isolated PBMCs were used for most assays because CXCR3 expression partially decreased after cryopreservation. Because surface CD5, which is linked to self-reactivity in mice, was comparable between the naive subsets, TCR interaction strength was also inferred from TRB CDR3 physicochemical properties. Within the same donor, TRBV-TRBJ usage looked similar between naive CXCR3-negative and CXCR3-positive cells, but memory cells had distinct patterns. Repertoire diversity was comparably high in both naive subsets but much lower in memory CD8+ T cells.

The sequenced material came from naive CXCR3+ CD8+ T cells from blood. The sample's cell subset or site label is to be understood as: CD45RO-CCR7+CD27+CD95- naive CD8+ T cells expressing CXCR3 (TNR3+). The receptor chain draws on TRBV6-5 and TRBJ2-7; lacking DNA, the TRBD1 call made by TCRdb goes unchecked. The source is a human donor in good health. Some clones in this sample may be carry-over from other donors' samples. The CDR3 sequence is CASSYSGGTYEQYF.